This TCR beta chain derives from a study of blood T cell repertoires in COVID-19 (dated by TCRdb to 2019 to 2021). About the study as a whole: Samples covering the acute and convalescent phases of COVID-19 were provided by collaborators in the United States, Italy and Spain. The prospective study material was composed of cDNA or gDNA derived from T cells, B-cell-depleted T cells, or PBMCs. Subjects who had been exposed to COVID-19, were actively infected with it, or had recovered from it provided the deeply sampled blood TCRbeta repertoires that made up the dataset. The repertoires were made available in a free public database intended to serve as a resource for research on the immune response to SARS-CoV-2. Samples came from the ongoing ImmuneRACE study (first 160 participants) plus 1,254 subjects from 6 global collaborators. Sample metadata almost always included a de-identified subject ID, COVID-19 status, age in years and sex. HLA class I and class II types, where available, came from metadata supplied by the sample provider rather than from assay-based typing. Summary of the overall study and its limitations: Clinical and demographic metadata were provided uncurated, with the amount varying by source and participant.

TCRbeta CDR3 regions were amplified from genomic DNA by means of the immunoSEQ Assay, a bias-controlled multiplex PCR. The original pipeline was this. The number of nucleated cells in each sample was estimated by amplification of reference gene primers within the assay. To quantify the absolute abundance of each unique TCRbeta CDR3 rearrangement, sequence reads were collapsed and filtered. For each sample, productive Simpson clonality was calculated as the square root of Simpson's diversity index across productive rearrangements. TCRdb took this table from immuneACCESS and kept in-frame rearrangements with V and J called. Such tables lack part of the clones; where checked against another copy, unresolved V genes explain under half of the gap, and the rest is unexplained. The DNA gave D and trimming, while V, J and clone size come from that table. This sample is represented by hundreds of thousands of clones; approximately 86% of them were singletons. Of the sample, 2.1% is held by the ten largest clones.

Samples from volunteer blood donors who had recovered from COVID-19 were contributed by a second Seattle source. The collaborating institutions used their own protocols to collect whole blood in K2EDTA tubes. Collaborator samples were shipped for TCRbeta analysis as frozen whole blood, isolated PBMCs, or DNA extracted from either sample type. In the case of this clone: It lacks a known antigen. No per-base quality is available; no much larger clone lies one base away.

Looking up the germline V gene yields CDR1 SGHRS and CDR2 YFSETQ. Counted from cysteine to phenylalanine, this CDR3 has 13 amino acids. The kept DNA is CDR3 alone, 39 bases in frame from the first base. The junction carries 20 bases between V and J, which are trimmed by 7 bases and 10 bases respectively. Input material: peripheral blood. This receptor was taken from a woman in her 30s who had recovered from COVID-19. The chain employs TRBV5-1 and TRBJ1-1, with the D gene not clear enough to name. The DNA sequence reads TGCGCCAGCCGTTCGTTATCCCGGAGCGGAGCTTTCTTT. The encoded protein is CASRSLSRSGAFF.